The rows below give T cell receptor beta chains drawn from one sample of a study of blood T cell repertoires in COVID-19. Some clones are missing from TCRdb's copy, which holds only in-frame ones; the method was immunoSEQ multiplex PCR. The sample shows 230,000 or so clones, 90% of them seen only once. What was sequenced was peripheral blood. The receptors come from a woman aged 60 to 75 with COVID-19, enrolled during active disease. Each CDR3 is given with its conserved first and last residue. Each record gives: J gene, D gene, V gene, clone size, CDR3 length, CDR3 DNA, CDR3 protein. A D gene is named only where the DNA matches it firmly. Size tells how often a clone was seen (once, few, many) or the class of an expanded clone, and some rows leave it out.

J gene: TRBJ2-1; D gene: TRBD1; V gene: TRBV9; clone size: -; CDR3 length: 15; CDR3 DNA: TGTGCCAGCAGCGTAGGGGACAGGGCCTACAATGAGCAGTTCTTC; CDR3 protein: CASSVGDRAYNEQFF
J gene: TRBJ1-2; D gene: -; V gene: TRBV6-6; clone size: once; CDR3 length: 14; CDR3 DNA: TGTGCCAGCAGTACCCCCTCACTCGCCTATGGCTACACCTTC; CDR3 protein: CASSTPSLAYGYTF
J gene: TRBJ1-2; D gene: -; V gene: TRBV4-3; clone size: -; CDR3 length: 14; CDR3 DNA: TGCGCCAGCAGCCAAGACAGGGGTTTCTATGGCTACACCTTC; CDR3 protein: CASSQDRGFYGYTF
J gene: TRBJ1-2; D gene: -; V gene: TRBV18; clone size: -; CDR3 length: 14; CDR3 DNA: TGTGCCAGCTCACCACTCCGGCCCGGGGATGGCTACACCTTC; CDR3 protein: CASSPLRPGDGYTF
J gene: TRBJ1-2; D gene: -; V gene: TRBV12-3/TRBV12-4; clone size: -; CDR3 length: 12; CDR3 DNA: TGTGCCAGCAGTCTGGCAGGGGAGGGCTACACCTTC; CDR3 protein: CASSLAGEGYTF
J gene: TRBJ1-2; D gene: -; V gene: TRBV10-1; clone size: once; CDR3 length: 12; CDR3 DNA: TGCGCCAGCAGTATCCGGTTACAGGGCTACACCTTC; CDR3 protein: CASSIRLQGYTF
J gene: TRBJ1-1; D gene: -; V gene: TRBV7-3; clone size: -; CDR3 length: 13; CDR3 DNA: TGTGCCAGCAGCTTAGGGACAAACACTGAAGCTTTCTTT; CDR3 protein: CASSLGTNTEAFF
J gene: TRBJ2-1; D gene: -; V gene: TRBV3-1/TRBV3-2; clone size: -; CDR3 length: 13; CDR3 DNA: TGTGCCAGCAGCCAAGTTTCAGGGTCGGGGCAGTTCTTC; CDR3 protein: CASSQVSGSGQFF
J gene: TRBJ2-5; D gene: TRBD2; V gene: TRBV5-4; clone size: -; CDR3 length: 14; CDR3 DNA: TGTGCCAGCAGCCAGACTAGCGGGGGGGGGACCCAGTACTTC; CDR3 protein: CASSQTSGGGTQYF
J gene: TRBJ2-2; D gene: TRBD1; V gene: TRBV7-9; clone size: -; CDR3 length: 15; CDR3 DNA: TGTGCCAGCAGCAACCGACAGGGGAACACCGGGGAGCTGTTTTTT; CDR3 protein: CASSNRQGNTGELFF
J gene: TRBJ2-1; D gene: -; V gene: TRBV5-1; clone size: -; CDR3 length: 14; CDR3 DNA: TGCGCCAGCAGCCCCTCGGCAGGGAACAATGAGCAGTTCTTC; CDR3 protein: CASSPSAGNNEQFF
J gene: TRBJ1-1; D gene: TRBD1; V gene: TRBV5-4; clone size: -; CDR3 length: 14; CDR3 DNA: TGTGCCAGCAGCAGGGGGGGGACAGGGTTTGAAGCTTTCTTT; CDR3 protein: CASSRGGTGFEAFF
J gene: TRBJ1-2; D gene: TRBD1; V gene: TRBV11-2; clone size: -; CDR3 length: 15; CDR3 DNA: TGTGCCAGCAGCCCCCATCCAGACAGGGTGGATGGCTACACCTTC; CDR3 protein: CASSPHPDRVDGYTF
J gene: TRBJ1-3; D gene: -; V gene: TRBV5-1; clone size: few; CDR3 length: 16; CDR3 DNA: TGCGCCAGCAGCTTGGTGTCAGGGCTACCTGGAAACACCATATATTTT; CDR3 protein: CASSLVSGLPGNTIYF
J gene: TRBJ2-3; D gene: -; V gene: TRBV5-1; clone size: -; CDR3 length: 16; CDR3 DNA: TGCGCCAGCAGCTTGCTACCGGGGGGCGCCACAGATACGCAGTATTTT; CDR3 protein: CASSLLPGGATDTQYF
J gene: TRBJ2-3; D gene: TRBD1; V gene: TRBV10-3; clone size: -; CDR3 length: 15; CDR3 DNA: TGTGCCACCACTGGGGGACAGGGATCCTCAGATACGCAGTATTTT; CDR3 protein: CATTGGQGSSDTQYF
J gene: TRBJ2-7; D gene: TRBD2; V gene: TRBV7-2; clone size: once; CDR3 length: 16; CDR3 DNA: TGTGCCAGCAGCCTCGCGGGGGGGGCAAACTCCTACGAGCAGTACTTC; CDR3 protein: CASSLAGGANSYEQYF
J gene: TRBJ1-3; D gene: -; V gene: TRBV12-3/TRBV12-4; clone size: -; CDR3 length: 13; CDR3 DNA: TGTGCCACTCTCGACTCGTGGGGAAACACCATATATTTT; CDR3 protein: CATLDSWGNTIYF
J gene: TRBJ1-2; D gene: -; V gene: TRBV6-1; clone size: -; CDR3 length: 15; CDR3 DNA: TGTGCCAGCAGTGAAAACCGACAGCTTCGCTATGGCTACACCTTC; CDR3 protein: CASSENRQLRYGYTF
J gene: TRBJ2-3; D gene: -; V gene: TRBV29-1; clone size: once; CDR3 length: 12; CDR3 DNA: TGCAGCGTTGAAGCGTGGCTAGATACGCAGTATTTT; CDR3 protein: CSVEAWLDTQYF
J gene: TRBJ2-3; D gene: TRBD2; V gene: TRBV6-5; clone size: -; CDR3 length: 15; CDR3 DNA: TGTGCCAGCAGGGGATCTAGCGGGGGATCAGATACGCAGTATTTT; CDR3 protein: CASRGSSGGSDTQYF
J gene: TRBJ2-6; D gene: -; V gene: TRBV5-1; clone size: -; CDR3 length: 16; CDR3 DNA: TGCGCCAGCAGCTTGGTCCCCGGGTCTGGGGCCAACGTCCTGACTTTC; CDR3 protein: CASSLVPGSGANVLTF
J gene: TRBJ1-2; D gene: -; V gene: TRBV18; clone size: -; CDR3 length: 16; CDR3 DNA: TGTGCCAGCTCACCACCGGGGCAGGGGAGTATCTATGGCTACACCTTC; CDR3 protein: CASSPPGQGSIYGYTF
J gene: TRBJ1-6; D gene: TRBD1; V gene: TRBV4-3; clone size: -; CDR3 length: 18; CDR3 DNA: TGCGCCAGCAGCCAAGGGGGGGACAGCAGCTCCTATAATTCACCCCTCCACTTT; CDR3 protein: CASSQGGDSSSYNSPLHF
J gene: TRBJ1-4; D gene: -; V gene: TRBV4-1; clone size: -; CDR3 length: 13; CDR3 DNA: TGCGCCAGCAGCCTTTCGCTCCGGGAAAAACTGTTTTTT; CDR3 protein: CASSLSLREKLFF
J gene: TRBJ1-6; D gene: TRBD1; V gene: TRBV5-1; clone size: few; CDR3 length: 15; CDR3 DNA: TGCGCCAGCAGCCCCGGACAGGGGGCGTATTCACCCCTCCACTTT; CDR3 protein: CASSPGQGAYSPLHF
J gene: TRBJ1-3; D gene: -; V gene: TRBV25-1; clone size: -; CDR3 length: 17; CDR3 DNA: TGTGCCAGCAGTGACGCAGGCGGGAGCTACTCTGGAAACACCATATATTTT; CDR3 protein: CASSDAGGSYSGNTIYF
J gene: TRBJ1-1; D gene: -; V gene: TRBV4-1; clone size: -; CDR3 length: 15; CDR3 DNA: TGCGCCAGCAGCCAAGACGAACTTCTGAACACTGAAGCTTTCTTT; CDR3 protein: CASSQDELLNTEAFF
J gene: TRBJ2-1; D gene: -; V gene: TRBV3-1/TRBV3-2; clone size: few; CDR3 length: 15; CDR3 DNA: TGTGCCAGCAGCCAAGGCCCCACAGGGTTCAATGAGCAGTTCTTC; CDR3 protein: CASSQGPTGFNEQFF
J gene: TRBJ2-7; D gene: -; V gene: TRBV4-3; clone size: -; CDR3 length: 14; CDR3 DNA: TGCGCCAGCAGCCAAGATGGCCCGGGCTACGAGCAGTACTTC; CDR3 protein: CASSQDGPGYEQYF
J gene: TRBJ1-1; D gene: -; V gene: TRBV3-1/TRBV3-2; clone size: -; CDR3 length: 15; CDR3 DNA: TGTGCCAGCAGCCAAACAGGGATGGTGAACACTGAAGCTTTCTTT; CDR3 protein: CASSQTGMVNTEAFF
J gene: TRBJ2-1; D gene: TRBD1; V gene: TRBV7-3; clone size: -; CDR3 length: 15; CDR3 DNA: TGTGCCAGCAGCTTAACGGGACAGGACTACAATGAGCAGTTCTTC; CDR3 protein: CASSLTGQDYNEQFF
J gene: TRBJ1-5; D gene: -; V gene: TRBV24-1; clone size: -; CDR3 length: 15; CDR3 DNA: TGTGCCAACAGGAAGGACACAGAGGTAAATCAGCCCCAGCATTTT; CDR3 protein: CANRKDTEVNQPQHF
J gene: TRBJ1-1; D gene: -; V gene: TRBV20-1; clone size: -; CDR3 length: 11; CDR3 DNA: TGCAGTGCCCAGGCGAACACTGAAGCTTTCTTT; CDR3 protein: CSAQANTEAFF
J gene: TRBJ1-1; D gene: TRBD1; V gene: TRBV7-2; clone size: -; CDR3 length: 14; CDR3 DNA: TGTGCCAGCAGCTCCGACAGGGTGAACACTGAAGCTTTCTTT; CDR3 protein: CASSSDRVNTEAFF